This TCR beta chain was sequenced during a study of blood T cell repertoires in COVID-19. Study context: There were acute and convalescent COVID-19 samples, and they came from the United States, Italy and Spain. PBMCs, B-cell-depleted T cells, or T cells were the source of the cDNA or gDNA that made up the material.

After removal of 5 bases from V and 3 bases from J, the junction contained 7 bases not matched to a gene. Germline V gene sequence: CDR1 SGHVS, CDR2 FQNEAQ. The CDR3 is 14 amino acids. Under the authors' procedure: Nucleated cell counts were estimated from reference gene primer amplification. Assay used: immunoSEQ multiplex PCR; TCRdb lists only in-frame clones, some missing. The V and J calls and clone size come from that table; D and trimming were worked out from the DNA. The table includes approximately 140,000 clones, 86% detected once. The gene calls are TRBV7-8 and TRBJ2-7, with 7 bases aligning to TRBD1. This receptor was taken from a man between 65 and 80 years old with acute or convalescent COVID-19. The sequencing input was peripheral blood. The CDR3 nucleotides read TGTGCCAGCAGCCGGACAGGAACCTACTACGAGCAGTACTTC. It codes for CASSRTGTYYEQYF.